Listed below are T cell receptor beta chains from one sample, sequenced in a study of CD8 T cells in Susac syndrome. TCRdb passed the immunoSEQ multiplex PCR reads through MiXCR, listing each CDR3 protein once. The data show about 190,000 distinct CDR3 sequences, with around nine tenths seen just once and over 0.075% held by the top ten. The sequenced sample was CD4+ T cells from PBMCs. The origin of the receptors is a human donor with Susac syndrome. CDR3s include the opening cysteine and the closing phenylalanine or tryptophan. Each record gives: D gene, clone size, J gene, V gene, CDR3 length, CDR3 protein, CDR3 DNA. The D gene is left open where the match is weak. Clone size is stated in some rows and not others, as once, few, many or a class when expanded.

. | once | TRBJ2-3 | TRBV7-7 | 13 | CASSLFPAQMQYF | TGTGCTAGCAGCTTATTCCCGGCGCAGATGCAGTATTTT
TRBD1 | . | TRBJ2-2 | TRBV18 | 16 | CASSPLGTENTGELFF | TGTGCCAGCTCACCTTTGGGGACAGAGAACACCGGGGAGCTGTTTTTT
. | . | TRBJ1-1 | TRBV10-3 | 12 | CAIRPGGTEAFF | TGTGCCATCAGGCCGGGGGGCACTGAAGCTTTCTTT
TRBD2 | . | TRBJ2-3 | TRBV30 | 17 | CAWSLRGLAVSTDTQYF | TGTGCCTGGAGTCTGCGGGGACTAGCGGTCAGCACAGATACGCAGTATTTT
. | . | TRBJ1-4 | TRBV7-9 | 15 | CASRANTQTNEKLFF | TGTGCCAGCAGAGCGAACACACAGACTAATGAAAAACTGTTTTTT
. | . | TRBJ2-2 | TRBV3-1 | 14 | CASSQDITYGELFF | TGTGCCAGCAGCCAAGATATTACGTACGGGGAGCTGTTTTTT
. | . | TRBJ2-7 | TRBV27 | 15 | CASSLSIGQFYEQYF | TGTGCCAGCAGTTTATCGATCGGACAGTTCTACGAGCAGTACTTC
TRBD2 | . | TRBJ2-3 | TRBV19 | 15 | CASSGLADYTDTQYF | TGTGCCAGTAGTGGACTAGCGGATTACACAGATACGCAGTATTTT
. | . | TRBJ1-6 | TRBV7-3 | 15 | CASSLIGQSNSPLHF | TGTGCCAGCAGCTTAATCGGACAATCTAATTCACCCCTCCACTTT
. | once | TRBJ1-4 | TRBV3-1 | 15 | CASSQVRVRNEKLFF | TGTGCCAGCAGCCAAGTGCGGGTGAGAAATGAAAAACTGTTTTTT
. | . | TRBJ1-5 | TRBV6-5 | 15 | CASSRTPYSNQPQHF | TGTGCCAGCAGCCGGACACCCTATAGCAATCAGCCCCAGCATTTT
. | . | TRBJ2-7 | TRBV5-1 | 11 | CASRISREQYF | TGCGCCAGCAGAATTTCAAGGGAGCAGTACTTC
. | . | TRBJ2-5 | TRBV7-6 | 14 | CASSWGQNQETQYF | TGTGCCAGCAGCTGGGGACAAAACCAAGAGACCCAGTACTTC
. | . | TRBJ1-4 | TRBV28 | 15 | CASHGGTVTNEKLFF | TGTGCCAGTCACGGGGGTACAGTCACAAATGAAAAACTGTTTTTT
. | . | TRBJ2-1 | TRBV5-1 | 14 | CASSRPPELNEQFF | TGCGCCAGCAGCCGGCCACCTGAACTCAATGAGCAGTTCTTC
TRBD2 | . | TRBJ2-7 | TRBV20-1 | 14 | CSATLAGGRYEQYF | TGCAGTGCCACCCTAGCGGGAGGGCGTTACGAGCAGTACTTC
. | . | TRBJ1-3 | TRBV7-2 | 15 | CASSFIWGSGNTIYF | TGTGCCAGCAGCTTCATCTGGGGATCTGGAAACACCATATATTTT
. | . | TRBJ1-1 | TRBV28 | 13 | CASRPAANTEAFF | TGTGCCAGCAGACCTGCCGCGAACACTGAAGCTTTCTTT
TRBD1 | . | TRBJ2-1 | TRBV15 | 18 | CATSSFTQQGVTRNEQFF | TGTGCCACCAGCAGCTTCACTCAACAGGGGGTAACTAGGAATGAGCAGTTCTTC
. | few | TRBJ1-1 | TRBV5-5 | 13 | CASSFQGDTEAFF | TGTGCCAGCAGCTTCCAGGGAGACACTGAAGCTTTCTTT
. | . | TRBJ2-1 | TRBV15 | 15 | CATTAPSRGLPEQFF | TGTGCCACCACCGCCCCCAGCAGAGGGTTGCCTGAGCAGTTCTTC
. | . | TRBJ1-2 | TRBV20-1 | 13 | CSARVGGLSGYTF | TGCAGTGCTAGAGTGGGCGGGCTGAGCGGCTACACCTTC
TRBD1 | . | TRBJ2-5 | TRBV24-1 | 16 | CATSDRSTGGEGTQYF | TGTGCCACCAGTGATAGGTCCACAGGGGGCGAGGGGACCCAGTACTTC
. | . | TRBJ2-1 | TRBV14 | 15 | CASSDRQPFYNEQFF | TGTGCCAGCAGCGACCGACAGCCTTTCTACAATGAGCAGTTCTTC
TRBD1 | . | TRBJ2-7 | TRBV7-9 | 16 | CASSLGEVQGADEQYF | TGTGCCAGCAGCTTAGGAGAAGTGCAGGGGGCGGACGAGCAGTACTTC
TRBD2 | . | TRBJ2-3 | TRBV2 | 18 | CASSESGLAGGRQDTQYF | TGTGCCAGCAGTGAATCCGGACTAGCGGGAGGGCGTCAAGATACGCAGTATTTT
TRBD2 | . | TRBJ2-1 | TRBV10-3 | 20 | CAITGVRTSGSYISYNEQFF | TGTGCCATCACCGGGGTTAGGACTAGCGGGAGCTATATCTCCTACAATGAGCAGTTCTTC
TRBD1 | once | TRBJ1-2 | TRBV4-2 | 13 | CASSPQGGDGYTF | TGTGCCAGCAGCCCGCAGGGGGGCGATGGCTACACCTTC
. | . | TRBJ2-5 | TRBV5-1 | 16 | CASSLYSTRTKETQYF | TGCGCCAGCAGCTTGTATTCGACTAGGACTAAAGAGACCCAGTACTTC
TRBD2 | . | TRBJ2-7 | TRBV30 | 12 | CAWSSGAYEQYF | TGTGCCTGGAGTAGCGGGGCCTACGAGCAGTACTTC
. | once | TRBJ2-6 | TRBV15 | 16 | CATSRDIETGANVLTF | TGTGCCACCAGCAGAGATATAGAAACTGGGGCCAACGTCCTGACTTTC
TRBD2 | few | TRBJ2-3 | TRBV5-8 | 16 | CASSTGLAGGTDTQYF | TGTGCCAGCAGCACCGGACTAGCGGGAGGCACAGATACGCAGTATTTT
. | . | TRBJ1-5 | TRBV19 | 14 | CASSIVATNQPQHF | TGTGCCAGTAGTATTGTGGCCACCAATCAGCCCCAGCATTTT
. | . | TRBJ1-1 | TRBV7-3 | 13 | CASSLIEDTEAFF | TGTGCCAGCAGCTTAATTGAGGACACTGAAGCTTTCTTT
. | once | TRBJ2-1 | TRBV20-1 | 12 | CSASEEANEQFF | TGCAGTGCTAGTGAAGAGGCCAATGAGCAGTTCTTC
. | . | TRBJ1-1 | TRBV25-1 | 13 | CASRGGTNTEAFF | TGTGCCAGCAGAGGGGGAACGAACACTGAAGCTTTCTTT
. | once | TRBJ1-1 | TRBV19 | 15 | CASSIELGAQTEAFF | TGTGCCAGTAGTATAGAGTTGGGGGCGCAGACTGAAGCTTTCTTT
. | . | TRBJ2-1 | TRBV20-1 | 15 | CSARGFERSGNEQFF | TGCAGTGCTAGAGGATTTGAAAGATCGGGCAATGAGCAGTTCTTC
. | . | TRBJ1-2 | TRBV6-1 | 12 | CASSEKPGGYTF | TGTGCCAGCAGTGAGAAGCCGGGAGGCTACACCTTC
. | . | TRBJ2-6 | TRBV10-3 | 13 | CAILGTGANVLTF | TGTGCCATCTTGGGGACTGGGGCCAACGTCCTGACTTTC
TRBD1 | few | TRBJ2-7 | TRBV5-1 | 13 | CASSLDRGDEQYF | TGCGCCAGCAGCTTGGACAGGGGCGACGAGCAGTACTTC
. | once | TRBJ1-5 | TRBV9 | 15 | CASSALGGSNQPQHF | TGTGCCAGCAGCGCCTTGGGGGGTAGCAATCAGCCCCAGCATTTT
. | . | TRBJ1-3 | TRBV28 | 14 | CASSRDYSGNTIYF | TGTGCCAGCAGCCGGGACTACTCTGGAAACACCATATATTTT
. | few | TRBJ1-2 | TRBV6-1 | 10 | CASSKGGYTF | TGTGCCAGCAGCAAAGGCGGCTACACCTTC
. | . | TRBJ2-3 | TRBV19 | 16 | CASNLRTDRSTDTQYF | TGTGCCAGTAATCTCCGCACAGACCGAAGCACAGATACGCAGTATTTT
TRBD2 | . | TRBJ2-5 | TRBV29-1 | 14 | CSVTRLAIGETQYF | TGCAGCGTAACACGACTAGCGATAGGAGAGACCCAGTACTTC
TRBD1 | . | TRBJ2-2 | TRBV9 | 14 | CASIWTGRTGELFF | TGTGCCAGCATTTGGACAGGGCGCACCGGGGAGCTGTTTTTT
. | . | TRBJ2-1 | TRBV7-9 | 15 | CASSLAPGTENEQFF | TGTGCCAGCAGCTTAGCGCCCGGGACGGAAAATGAGCAGTTCTTC
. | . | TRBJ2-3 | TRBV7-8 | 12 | CASSLWPDTQYF | TGTGCCAGCAGCTTGTGGCCGGATACGCAGTATTTT
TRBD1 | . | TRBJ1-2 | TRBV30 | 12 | CAWSPRGSSYTF | TGTGCCTGGAGTCCCAGGGGGAGTAGCTACACCTTC